This TCR beta chain emerged from a study of healthy donors' naive CD4 and CD8 T cells. Germline V lookup: CDR1 MNHNY, CDR2 SVGAGI (reference sequence). V lost 2 bases, J lost 3 bases, and 13 bases lay in between. This CDR3 spans 15 amino acids. Each TCR library used around 500 ng of total RNA and a linear amplification protocol. Authors' processing steps: From a few healthy donors, some 80,000 rearranged TCR alpha transcripts were sequenced. TCRdb independently ran MiXCR on the reads; one entry per CDR3 protein. TCRdb assigned the V and J calls; the authors' analysis was not used. The sample contains roughly 200,000 distinct CDR3 sequences, about four fifths of which appear only once.

V is TRBV6-6 and J is TRBJ1-2; D gene ambiguous. Sequencing was done on a sample of naive CD4+ and CD8+ T cells sorted from blood, pooled from several donors. The receptor's source is a pool of human donors in good health; the sample pools cells from several healthy donors. The CDR3 coding sequence is TGTGCCAGCAGTTACGCGGGGATTAAGGACTATGGCTACACCTTC. This encodes CASSYAGIKDYGYTF.